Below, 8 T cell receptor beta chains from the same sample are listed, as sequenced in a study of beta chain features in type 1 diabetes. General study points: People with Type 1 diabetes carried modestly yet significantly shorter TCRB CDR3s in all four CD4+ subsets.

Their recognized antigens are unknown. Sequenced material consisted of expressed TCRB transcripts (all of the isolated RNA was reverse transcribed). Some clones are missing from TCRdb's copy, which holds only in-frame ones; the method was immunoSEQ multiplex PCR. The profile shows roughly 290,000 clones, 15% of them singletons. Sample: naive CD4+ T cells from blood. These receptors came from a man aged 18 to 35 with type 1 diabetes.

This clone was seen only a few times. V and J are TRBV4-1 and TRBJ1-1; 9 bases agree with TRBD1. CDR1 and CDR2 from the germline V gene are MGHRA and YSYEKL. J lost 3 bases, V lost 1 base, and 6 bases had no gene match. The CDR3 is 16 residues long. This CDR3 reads CASSQVLRDRDTEAFF. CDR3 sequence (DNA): TGCGCCAGCAGCCAAGTTTTACGGGACAGGGACACTGAAGCTTTCTTT.

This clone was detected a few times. The CDR3 loop is CASSDRGNQETQYF. In nucleotides, the CDR3 is TGTGCCAGCAGTGACAGGGGTAATCAAGAGACCCAGTACTTC. The gene calls are TRBV2 and TRBJ2-5, with D possibly matching TRBD1 (6 bases). The CDR3 consists of 14 residues. Germline V gene sequence: CDR1 SNHLY, CDR2 FYNNEI. With 3 bases removed from V and 2 bases from J, the gap between germline ends came to 10 bases.

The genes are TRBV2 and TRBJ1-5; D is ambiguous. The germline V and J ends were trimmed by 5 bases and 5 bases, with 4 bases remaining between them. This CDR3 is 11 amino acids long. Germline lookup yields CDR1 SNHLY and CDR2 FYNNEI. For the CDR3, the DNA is TGTGCCAGCAGTTATCATCAGCCCCAGCATTTT. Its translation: CASSYHQPQHF.

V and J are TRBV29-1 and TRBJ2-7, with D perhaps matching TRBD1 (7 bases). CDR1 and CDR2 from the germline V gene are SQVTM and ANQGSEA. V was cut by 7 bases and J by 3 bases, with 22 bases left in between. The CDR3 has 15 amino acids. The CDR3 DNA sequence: TGCAGCGGGCGGGGATGGGACAGCGGCCGCTACGAGCAGTACTTC. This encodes CSGRGWDSGRYEQYF.

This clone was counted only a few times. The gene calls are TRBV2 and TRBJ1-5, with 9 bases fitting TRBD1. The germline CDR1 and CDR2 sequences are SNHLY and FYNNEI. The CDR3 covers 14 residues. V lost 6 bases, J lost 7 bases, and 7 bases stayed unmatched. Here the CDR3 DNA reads TGTGCCAGCAGGGTACAGGGGGCTGGGCAGCCCCAGCATTTT. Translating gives CASRVQGAGQPQHF.

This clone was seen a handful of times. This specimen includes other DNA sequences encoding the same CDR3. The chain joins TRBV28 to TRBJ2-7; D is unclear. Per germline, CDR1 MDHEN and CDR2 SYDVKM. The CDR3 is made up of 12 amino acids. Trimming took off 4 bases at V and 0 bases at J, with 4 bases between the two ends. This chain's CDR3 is CASSSDSYEQYF. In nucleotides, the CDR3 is TGTGCCAGCAGTTCAGACTCCTACGAGCAGTACTTC.

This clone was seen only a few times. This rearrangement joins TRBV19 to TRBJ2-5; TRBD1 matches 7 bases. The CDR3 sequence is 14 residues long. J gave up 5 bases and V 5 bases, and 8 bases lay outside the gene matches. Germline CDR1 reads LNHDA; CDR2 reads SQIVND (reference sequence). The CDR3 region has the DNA TGTGCCAGTAGTGTTACAGGGGCCGGGGAGACCCAGTACTTC. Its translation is CASSVTGAGETQYF. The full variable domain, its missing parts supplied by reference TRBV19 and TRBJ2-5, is DGGITQSPKYLFRKEGQNVTLSCEQNLNHDAMYWYRQDPGQGLRLIYYSQIVNDFQKGDIAEGYSVSREKKESFPLTVTSAQKNPTAFYLCASSVTGAGETQYFGPGTRLLVL.

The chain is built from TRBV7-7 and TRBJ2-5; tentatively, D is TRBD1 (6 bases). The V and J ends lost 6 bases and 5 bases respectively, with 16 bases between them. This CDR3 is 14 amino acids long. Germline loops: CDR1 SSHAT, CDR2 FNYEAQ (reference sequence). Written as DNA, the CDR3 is TGTGCCAGCAGTCCTAGGGGGACCTGGGAGACCCAGTACTTC. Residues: CASSPRGTWETQYF.